This T cell receptor (beta chain) appears in the sequencing data of a study of T cell changes during pregnancy in multiple sclerosis. Sequencing used immunoSEQ multiplex PCR; TCRdb keeps in-frame clones, though not all of them. The sample records tens of thousands of clones, around nine tenths being singletons. Unmatched junction bases numbered 6, after V lost 4 bases and J lost 7 bases. The CDR3 contains 14 residues. CDR1 is SNHLY, CDR2 FYNNEI, per germline. The sequence came from a female donor in good health, enrolled as a control in a pregnancy study. The sequencing here drew on peripheral blood, taken in the third trimester of pregnancy. This sequence joins TRBV2 and TRBJ2-1, with 8 bases matching TRBD1. The CDR3, as DNA: TGTGCCAGCAGTGCATGGGACAGGTCGAATGAGCAGTTCTTC. It yields the protein CASSAWDRSNEQFF. Using reference TRBV2 and TRBJ2-1 for the parts outside the CDR3, the full variable domain is EPEVTQTPSHQVTQMGQEVILRCVPISNHLYFYWYRQILGQKVEFLVSFYNNEISEKSEIFDDQFSVERPDGSNFTLKIRSTKLEDSAMYFCASSAWDRSNEQFFGPGTRLTVL.